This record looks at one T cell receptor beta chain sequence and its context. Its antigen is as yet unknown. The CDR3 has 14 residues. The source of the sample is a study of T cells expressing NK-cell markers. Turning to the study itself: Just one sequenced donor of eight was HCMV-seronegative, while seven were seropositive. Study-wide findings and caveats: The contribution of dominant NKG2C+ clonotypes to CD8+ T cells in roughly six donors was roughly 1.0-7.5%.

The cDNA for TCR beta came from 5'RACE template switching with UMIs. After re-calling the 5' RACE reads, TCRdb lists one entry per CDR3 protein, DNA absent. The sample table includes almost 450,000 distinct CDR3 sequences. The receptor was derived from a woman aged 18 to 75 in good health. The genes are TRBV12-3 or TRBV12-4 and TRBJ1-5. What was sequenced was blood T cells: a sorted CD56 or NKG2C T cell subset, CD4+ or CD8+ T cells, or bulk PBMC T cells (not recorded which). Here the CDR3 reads CASSFAWGGQPQHF.